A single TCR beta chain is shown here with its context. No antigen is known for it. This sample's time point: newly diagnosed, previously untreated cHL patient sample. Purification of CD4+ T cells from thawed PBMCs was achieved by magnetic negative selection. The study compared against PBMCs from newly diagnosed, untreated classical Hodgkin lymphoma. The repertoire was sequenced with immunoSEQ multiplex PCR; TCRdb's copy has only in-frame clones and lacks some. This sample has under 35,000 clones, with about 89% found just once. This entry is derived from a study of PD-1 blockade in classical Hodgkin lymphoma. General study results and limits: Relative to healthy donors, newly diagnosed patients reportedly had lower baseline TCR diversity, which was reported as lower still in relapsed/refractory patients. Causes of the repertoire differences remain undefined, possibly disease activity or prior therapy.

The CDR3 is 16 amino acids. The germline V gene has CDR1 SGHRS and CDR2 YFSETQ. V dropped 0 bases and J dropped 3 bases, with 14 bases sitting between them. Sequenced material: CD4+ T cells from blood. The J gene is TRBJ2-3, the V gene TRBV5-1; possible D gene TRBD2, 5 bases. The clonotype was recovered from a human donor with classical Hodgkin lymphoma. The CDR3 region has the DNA TGCGCCAGCAGCTTGGTGGGTGAGACTACTACAGATACGCAGTATTTT. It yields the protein CASSLVGETTTDTQYF.